Listed here is a single T cell receptor (beta chain). The RNA, roughly 0.45 to 1 ug, was put through reverse transcription using random hexamers. TCRdb re-called the immunoSEQ multiplex PCR reads through MiXCR, storing one row per CDR3 protein. The sample shows some 180,000 distinct CDR3 sequences, under 95% of them seen only once. These data belong to a study of CD8 T cells in Susac syndrome. CDR3 length: 16 amino acids. V lost 0 bases, J lost 4 bases, and 14 bases lay in between. Germline V gene data show CDR1 as SGDLS and CDR2 as YYNGEE. This TCR was recovered from a human donor in good health. The sequenced sample consisted of CD4+ T cells from PBMCs. V gene TRBV9 combines with J gene TRBJ1-5; TRBD1 might be the D (5 bases). As DNA, the CDR3 is TGTGCCAGCAGCGTAGGCGACAAGGGGCCGAATCAGCCCCAGCATTTT. Translation gives CASSVGDKGPNQPQHF.